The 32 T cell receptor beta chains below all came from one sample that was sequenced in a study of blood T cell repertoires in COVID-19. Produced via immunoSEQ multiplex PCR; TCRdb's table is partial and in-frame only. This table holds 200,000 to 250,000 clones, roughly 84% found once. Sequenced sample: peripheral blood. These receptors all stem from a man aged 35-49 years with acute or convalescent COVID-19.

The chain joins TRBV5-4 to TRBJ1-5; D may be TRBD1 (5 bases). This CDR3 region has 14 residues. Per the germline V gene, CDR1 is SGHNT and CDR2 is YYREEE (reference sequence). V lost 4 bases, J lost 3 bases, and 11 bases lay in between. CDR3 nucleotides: TGTGCCAGCAGCATCCAGGGTCTCAATCAGCCCCAGCATTTT. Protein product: CASSIQGLNQPQHF.

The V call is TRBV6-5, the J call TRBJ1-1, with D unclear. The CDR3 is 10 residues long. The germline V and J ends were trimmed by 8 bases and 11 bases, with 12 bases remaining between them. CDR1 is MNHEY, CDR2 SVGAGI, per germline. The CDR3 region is CASLALEAFF. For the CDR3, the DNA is TGTGCCAGCCTTGCTCTGGAGGCTTTCTTT.

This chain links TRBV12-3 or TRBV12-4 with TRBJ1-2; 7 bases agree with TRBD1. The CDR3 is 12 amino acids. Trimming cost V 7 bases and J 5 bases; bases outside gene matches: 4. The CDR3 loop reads CASTEDRYGYTF. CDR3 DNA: TGTGCCAGCACCGAGGACAGGTATGGCTACACCTTC.

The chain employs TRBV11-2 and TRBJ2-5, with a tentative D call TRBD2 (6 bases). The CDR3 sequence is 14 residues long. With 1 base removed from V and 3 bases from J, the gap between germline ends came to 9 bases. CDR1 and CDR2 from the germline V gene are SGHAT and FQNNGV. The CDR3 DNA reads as TGTGCCAGCAGCTTAGGGGGGGAGAAAGAGACCCAGTACTTC. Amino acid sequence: CASSLGGEKETQYF.

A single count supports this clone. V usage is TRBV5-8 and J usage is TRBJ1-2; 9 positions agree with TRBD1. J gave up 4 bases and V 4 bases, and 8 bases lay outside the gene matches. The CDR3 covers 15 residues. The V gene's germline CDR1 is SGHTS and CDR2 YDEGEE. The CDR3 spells CASSPAGTGSYGYTF. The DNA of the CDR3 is TGTGCCAGCAGCCCGGCCGGGACAGGGAGCTATGGCTACACCTTC.

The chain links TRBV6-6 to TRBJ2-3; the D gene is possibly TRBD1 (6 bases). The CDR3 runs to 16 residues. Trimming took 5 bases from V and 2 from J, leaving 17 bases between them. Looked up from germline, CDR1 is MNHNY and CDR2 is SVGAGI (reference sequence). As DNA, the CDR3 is TGTGCCAGCAGTAAGTCCGGGACAACCGACACAGATACGCAGTATTTT. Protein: CASSKSGTTDTDTQYF.

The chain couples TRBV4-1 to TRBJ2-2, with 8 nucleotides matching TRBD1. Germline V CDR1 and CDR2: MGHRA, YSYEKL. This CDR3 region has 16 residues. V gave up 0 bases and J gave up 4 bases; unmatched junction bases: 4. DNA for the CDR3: TGCGCCAGCAGCCAAGAAAGGACAGGGAGCACCGGGGAGCTGTTTTTT. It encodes CASSQERTGSTGELFF.

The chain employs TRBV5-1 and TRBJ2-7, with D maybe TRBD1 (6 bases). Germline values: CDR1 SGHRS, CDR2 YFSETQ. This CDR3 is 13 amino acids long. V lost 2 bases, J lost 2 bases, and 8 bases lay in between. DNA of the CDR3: TGCGCCAGCAGCTTCTGGACAGCCTACGAGCAGTACTTC. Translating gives CASSFWTAYEQYF. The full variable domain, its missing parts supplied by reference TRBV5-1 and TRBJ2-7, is KAGVTQTPRYLIKTRGQQVTLSCSPISGHRSVSWYQQTPGQGLQFLFEYFSETQRNKGNFPGRFSGRQFSNSRSEMNVSTLELGDSALYLCASSFWTAYEQYFGPGTRLTVT.

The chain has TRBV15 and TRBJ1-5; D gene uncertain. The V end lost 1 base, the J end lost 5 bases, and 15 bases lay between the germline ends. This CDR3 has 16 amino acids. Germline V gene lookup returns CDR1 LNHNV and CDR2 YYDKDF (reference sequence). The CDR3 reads CATSRARLTVDQPQHF. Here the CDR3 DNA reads TGTGCCACCAGCAGAGCGCGTTTAACTGTCGATCAGCCCCAGCATTTT.

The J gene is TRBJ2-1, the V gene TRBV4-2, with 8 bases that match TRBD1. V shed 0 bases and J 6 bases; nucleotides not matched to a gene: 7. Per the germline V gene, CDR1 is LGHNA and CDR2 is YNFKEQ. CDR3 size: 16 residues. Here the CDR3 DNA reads TGTGCCAGCAGCCAAGAGGACAGGGCCGTCGTCAATGAGCAGTTCTTC. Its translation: CASSQEDRAVVNEQFF.

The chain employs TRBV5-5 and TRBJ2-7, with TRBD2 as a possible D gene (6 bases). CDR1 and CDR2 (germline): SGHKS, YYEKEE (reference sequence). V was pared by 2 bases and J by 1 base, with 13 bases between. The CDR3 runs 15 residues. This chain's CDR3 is CASSFGTLLSYEQYF. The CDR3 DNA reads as TGTGCCAGCAGCTTTGGGACTCTTCTTTCCTACGAGCAGTACTTC.

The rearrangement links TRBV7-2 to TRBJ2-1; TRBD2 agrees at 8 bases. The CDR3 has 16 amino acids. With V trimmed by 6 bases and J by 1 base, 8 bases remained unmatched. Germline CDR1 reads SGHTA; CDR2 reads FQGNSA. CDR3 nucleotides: TGTGCCAGCAGTCTTGGACTAGCTGGGTCCTACAATGAGCAGTTCTTC. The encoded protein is CASSLGLAGSYNEQFF.

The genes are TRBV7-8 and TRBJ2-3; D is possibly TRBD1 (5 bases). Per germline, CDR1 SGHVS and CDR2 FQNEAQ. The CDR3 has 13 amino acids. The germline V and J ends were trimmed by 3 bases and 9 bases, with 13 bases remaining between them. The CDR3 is CASSFPGSGTQYF. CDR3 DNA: TGTGCCAGCAGCTTCCCCGGTTCAGGGACGCAGTATTTT.

This CDR3 is CASTYSGTGEFF. CDR3 nucleotide sequence: TGTGCCAGCACCTATTCTGGGACAGGGGAATTCTTC. The V gene is TRBV5-6, the J gene TRBJ2-1; TRBD1 matches 10 bases. Germline assignment: CDR1 SGHDT and CDR2 YYEEEE. The CDR3 is 12 residues long. V was clipped by 6 bases and J by 16 bases; unmatched bases: 10.

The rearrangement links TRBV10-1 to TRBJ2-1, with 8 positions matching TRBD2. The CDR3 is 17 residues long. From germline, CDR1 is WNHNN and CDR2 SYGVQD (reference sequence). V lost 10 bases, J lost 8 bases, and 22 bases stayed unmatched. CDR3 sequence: CATSRSLAGRSRDEQFF. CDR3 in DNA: TGCGCCACCTCGCGATCCTTAGCGGGGAGATCGAGGGATGAGCAGTTCTTC.

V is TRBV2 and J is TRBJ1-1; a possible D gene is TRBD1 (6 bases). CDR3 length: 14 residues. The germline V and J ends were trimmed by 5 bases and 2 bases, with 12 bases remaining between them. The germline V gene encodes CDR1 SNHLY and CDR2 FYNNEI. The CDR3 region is CASSLQGINTEAFF. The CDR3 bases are TGTGCCAGCAGTTTACAGGGAATAAACACTGAAGCTTTCTTT.

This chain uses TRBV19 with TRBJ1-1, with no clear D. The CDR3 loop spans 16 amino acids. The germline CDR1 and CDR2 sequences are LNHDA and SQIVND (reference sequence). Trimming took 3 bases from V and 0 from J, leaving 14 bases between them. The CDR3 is CASSMDRGGVNTEAFF. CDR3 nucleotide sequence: TGTGCCAGTAGTATGGATCGGGGTGGTGTGAACACTGAAGCTTTCTTT.

CDR3 sequence reads: CASTRESNQPQHF. In DNA, the CDR3 is TGTGCCAGCACTCGAGAGAGCAATCAGCCCCAGCATTTT. The chain employs TRBV2 and TRBJ1-5, with no clear D. V was cut by 7 bases and J by 1 base, with 8 bases left in between. The CDR3 contains 13 residues. CDR1 and CDR2 (germline): SNHLY, FYNNEI.

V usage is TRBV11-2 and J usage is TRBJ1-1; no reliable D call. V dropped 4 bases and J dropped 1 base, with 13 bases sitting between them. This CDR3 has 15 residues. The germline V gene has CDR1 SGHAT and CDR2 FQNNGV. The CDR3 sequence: CASSWYHTGNTEAFF. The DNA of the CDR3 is TGTGCCAGCAGCTGGTATCATACCGGGAACACTGAAGCTTTCTTT.

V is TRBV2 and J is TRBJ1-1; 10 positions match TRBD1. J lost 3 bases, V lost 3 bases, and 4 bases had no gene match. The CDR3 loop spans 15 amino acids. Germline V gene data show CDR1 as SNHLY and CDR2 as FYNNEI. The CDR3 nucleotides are TGTGCCAGCAGTGACTACGGGACAGGGGACACTGAAGCTTTCTTT. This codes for CASSDYGTGDTEAFF.

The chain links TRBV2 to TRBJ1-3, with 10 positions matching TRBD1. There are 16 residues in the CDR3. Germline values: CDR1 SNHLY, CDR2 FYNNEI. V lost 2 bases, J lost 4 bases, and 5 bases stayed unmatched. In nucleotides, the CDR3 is TGTGCCAGCAGTGAATATGGGACAGGGGCCGGAAACACCATATATTTT. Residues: CASSEYGTGAGNTIYF. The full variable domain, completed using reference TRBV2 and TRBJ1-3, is EPEVTQTPSHQVTQMGQEVILRCVPISNHLYFYWYRQILGQKVEFLVSFYNNEISEKSEIFDDQFSVERPDGSNFTLKIRSTKLEDSAMYFCASSEYGTGAGNTIYFGEGSWLTVV.

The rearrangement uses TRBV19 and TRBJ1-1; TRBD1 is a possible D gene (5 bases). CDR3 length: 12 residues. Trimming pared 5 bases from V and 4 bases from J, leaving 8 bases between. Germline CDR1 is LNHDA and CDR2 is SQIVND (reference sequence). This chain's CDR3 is CASSVGGTEAFF. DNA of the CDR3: TGTGCCAGTAGTGTGGGGGGCACTGAAGCTTTCTTT.

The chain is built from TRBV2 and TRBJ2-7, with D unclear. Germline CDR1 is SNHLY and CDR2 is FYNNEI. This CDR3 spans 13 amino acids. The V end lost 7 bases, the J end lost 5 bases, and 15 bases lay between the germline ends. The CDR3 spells CASTLDMRNEQYF. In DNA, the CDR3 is TGTGCCAGCACTCTGGATATGCGGAACGAGCAGTACTTC.

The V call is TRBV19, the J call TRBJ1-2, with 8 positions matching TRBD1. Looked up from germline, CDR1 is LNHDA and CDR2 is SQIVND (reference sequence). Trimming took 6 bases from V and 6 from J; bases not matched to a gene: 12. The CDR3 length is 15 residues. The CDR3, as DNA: TGTGCCAGTAGCAAGATGGACAGGGAATATCATGGCTACACCTTC. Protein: CASSKMDREYHGYTF. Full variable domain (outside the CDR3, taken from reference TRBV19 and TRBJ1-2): DGGITQSPKYLFRKEGQNVTLSCEQNLNHDAMYWYRQDPGQGLRLIYYSQIVNDFQKGDIAEGYSVSREKKESFPLTVTSAQKNPTAFYLCASSKMDREYHGYTFGSGTRLTVV.

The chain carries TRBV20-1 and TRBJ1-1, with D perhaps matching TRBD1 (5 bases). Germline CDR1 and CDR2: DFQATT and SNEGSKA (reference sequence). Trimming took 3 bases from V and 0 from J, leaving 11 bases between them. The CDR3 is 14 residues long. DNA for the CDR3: TGCAGTGCTAGTCCCTCAGGGCTGAACACTGAAGCTTTCTTT. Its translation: CSASPSGLNTEAFF.

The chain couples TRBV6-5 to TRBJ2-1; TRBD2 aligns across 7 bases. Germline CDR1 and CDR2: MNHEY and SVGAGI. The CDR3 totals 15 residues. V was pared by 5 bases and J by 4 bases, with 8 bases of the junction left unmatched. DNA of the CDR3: TGTGCCAGCAGTCTCACAGCGGGGACTTACAATGAGCAGTTCTTC. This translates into CASSLTAGTYNEQFF.

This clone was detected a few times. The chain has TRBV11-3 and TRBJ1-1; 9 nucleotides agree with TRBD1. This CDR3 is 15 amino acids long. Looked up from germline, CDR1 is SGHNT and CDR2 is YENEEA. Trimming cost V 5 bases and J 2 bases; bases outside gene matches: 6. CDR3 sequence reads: CASSQGTGINTEAFF. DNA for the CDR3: TGTGCCAGCAGCCAGGGGACAGGGATAAACACTGAAGCTTTCTTT.

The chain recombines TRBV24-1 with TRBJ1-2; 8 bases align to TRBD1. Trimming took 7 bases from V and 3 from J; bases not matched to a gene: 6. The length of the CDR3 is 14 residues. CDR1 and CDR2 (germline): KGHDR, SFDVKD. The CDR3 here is CATRGQGEDYGYTF. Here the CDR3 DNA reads TGTGCCACCAGAGGACAGGGAGAGGACTATGGCTACACCTTC.

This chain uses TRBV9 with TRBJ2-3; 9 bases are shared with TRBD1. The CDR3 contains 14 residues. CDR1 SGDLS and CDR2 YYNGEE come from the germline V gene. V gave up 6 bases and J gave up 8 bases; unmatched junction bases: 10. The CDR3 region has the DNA TGTGCCAGCAATTTAGCCGGGACAGGGCGTACGCAGTATTTT. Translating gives CASNLAGTGRTQYF.

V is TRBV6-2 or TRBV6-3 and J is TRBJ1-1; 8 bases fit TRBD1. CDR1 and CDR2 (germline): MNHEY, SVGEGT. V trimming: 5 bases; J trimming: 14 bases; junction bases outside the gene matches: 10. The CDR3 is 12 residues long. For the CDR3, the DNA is TGTGCCAGCAGTCGAGGGACAGGAAATCAGTTCTTT. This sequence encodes CASSRGTGNQFF.

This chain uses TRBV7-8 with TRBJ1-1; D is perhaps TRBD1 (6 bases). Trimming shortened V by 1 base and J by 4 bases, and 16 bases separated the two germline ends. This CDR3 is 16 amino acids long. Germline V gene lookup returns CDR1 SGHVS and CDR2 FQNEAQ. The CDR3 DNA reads TGTGCCAGCAGCTTAGAGGGGGGGGCCGCGGTCACTGAAGCTTTCTTT. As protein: CASSLEGGAAVTEAFF.

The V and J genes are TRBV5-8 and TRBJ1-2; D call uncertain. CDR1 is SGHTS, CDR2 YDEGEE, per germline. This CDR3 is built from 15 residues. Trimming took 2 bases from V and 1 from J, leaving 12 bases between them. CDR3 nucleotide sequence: TGTGCCAGCAGCTTTGACTCTGCCTTTAACTATGGCTACACCTTC. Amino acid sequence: CASSFDSAFNYGYTF.